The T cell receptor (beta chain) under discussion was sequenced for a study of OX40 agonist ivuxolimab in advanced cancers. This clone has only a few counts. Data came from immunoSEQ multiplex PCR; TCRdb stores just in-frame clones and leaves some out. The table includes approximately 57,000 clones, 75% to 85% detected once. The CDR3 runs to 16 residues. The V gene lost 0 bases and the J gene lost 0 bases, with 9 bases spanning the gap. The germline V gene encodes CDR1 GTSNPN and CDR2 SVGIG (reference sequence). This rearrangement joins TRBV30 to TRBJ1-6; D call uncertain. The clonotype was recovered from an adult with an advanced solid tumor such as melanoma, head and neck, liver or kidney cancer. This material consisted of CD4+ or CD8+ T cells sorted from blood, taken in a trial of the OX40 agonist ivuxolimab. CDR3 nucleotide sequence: TGTGCCTGGAGTGTGCCTTCTAGCTCCTATAATTCACCCCTCCACTTT. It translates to CAWSVPSSSYNSPLHF.